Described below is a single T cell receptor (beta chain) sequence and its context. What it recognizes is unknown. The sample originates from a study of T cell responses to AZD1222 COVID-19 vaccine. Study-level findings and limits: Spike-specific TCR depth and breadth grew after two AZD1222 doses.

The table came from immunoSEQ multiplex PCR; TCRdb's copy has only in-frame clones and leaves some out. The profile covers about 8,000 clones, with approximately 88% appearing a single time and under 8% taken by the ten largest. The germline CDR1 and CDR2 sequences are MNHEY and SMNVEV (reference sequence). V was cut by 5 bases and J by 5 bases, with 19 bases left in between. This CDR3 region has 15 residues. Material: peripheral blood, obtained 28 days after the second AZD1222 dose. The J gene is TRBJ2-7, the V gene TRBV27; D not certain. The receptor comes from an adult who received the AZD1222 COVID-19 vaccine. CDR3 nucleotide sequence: TGTGCCAGCAGTCCACACGACGCCTTTTGGGACGAGCAGTACTTC. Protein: CASSPHDAFWDEQYF.